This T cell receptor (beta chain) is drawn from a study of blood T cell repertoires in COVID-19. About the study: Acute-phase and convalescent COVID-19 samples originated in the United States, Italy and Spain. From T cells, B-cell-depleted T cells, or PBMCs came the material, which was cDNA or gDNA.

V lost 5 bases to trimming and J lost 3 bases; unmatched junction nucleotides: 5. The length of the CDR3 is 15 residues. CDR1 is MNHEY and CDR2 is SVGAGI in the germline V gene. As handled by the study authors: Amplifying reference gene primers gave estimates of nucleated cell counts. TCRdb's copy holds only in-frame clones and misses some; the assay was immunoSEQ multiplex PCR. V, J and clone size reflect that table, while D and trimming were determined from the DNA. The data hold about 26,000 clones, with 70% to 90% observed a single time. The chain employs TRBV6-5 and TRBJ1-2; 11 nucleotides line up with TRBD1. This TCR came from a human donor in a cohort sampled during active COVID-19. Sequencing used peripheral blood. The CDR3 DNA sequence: TGTGCCAGCAGTCCCGGACAGGGGGCCGACTATGGCTACACCTTC. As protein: CASSPGQGADYGYTF.